The entry below gives a single TCR beta chain sequence along with its context. The same CDR3 can be traced to other DNA sequences in this sample. The data were obtained in a study of blood T cell repertoires in COVID-19. Using immunoSEQ multiplex PCR, the repertoire was profiled, and TCRdb retains in-frame clones only, with some absent. The table records some 180,000 clones, less than 85% of them present only once. V was clipped by 4 bases and J by 3 bases, with 16 bases between them. CDR3 size: 15 residues. Germline V gene sequence: CDR1 SGHNT, CDR2 YYREEE (reference sequence). The rearrangement links TRBV5-4 to TRBJ2-5; TRBD2 is a possible D gene (7 bases). Sequencing was performed on peripheral blood. The sequence was obtained from a human donor in a cohort sampled during active COVID-19. CDR3 bases: TGTGCCAGCAGCCCACAGGGAGGGGGAGAAGAGACCCAGTACTTC. Protein product: CASSPQGGGEETQYF.